The 30 T cell receptor beta chains reported below all come from one sample, sequenced in a study of vaccination effects on CD4 cells after COVID-19. What these receptors recognize is not known. Cells that had been cultured for roughly eleven days were the source of isolated CD4+ T cells. Either the mRNA-1273 or the BNT162b2 vaccine was given to participants as two doses. TCRdb's table, derived via immunoSEQ multiplex PCR, lists solely in-frame clones and lacks some. The data contain 66,000 or so clones, approximately 79% of them singletons. Sequencing was performed on CD4+ T cells from PBMCs cultured without peptide, taken after COVID-19 vaccination. The receptors derive from a human donor who received a COVID-19 vaccine.

The V and J genes are TRBV7-2 and TRBJ1-5; tentative D call: TRBD1 (6 bases). CDR3 length equals 13 residues. V was clipped by 6 bases and J by 6 bases, with 12 bases between them. Germline assignment: CDR1 SGHTA and CDR2 FQGNSA. DNA of the CDR3: TGTGCCAGCAGTACAGGGTTCGGTCAGCCCCAGCATTTT. Amino acid sequence: CASSTGFGQPQHF.

This clone was detected a few times. The V and J genes are TRBV25-1 and TRBJ1-2, with 7 bases identical to TRBD1. The CDR3 is made up of 12 amino acids. The V and J ends lost 5 bases and 8 bases, in that order; junction bases with no gene match: 5. Per germline, CDR1 MGHDK and CDR2 SYGVNS. The chain's CDR3 is CASSRQGWGYTF. The CDR3 DNA sequence: TGTGCCAGCAGTAGACAGGGCTGGGGCTACACCTTC.

This chain joins TRBV6-5 and TRBJ1-4, with 8 bases aligning to TRBD1. The CDR3 length is 14 residues. With V trimmed by 7 bases and J by 7 bases, 8 bases remained unmatched. CDR1 is MNHEY, CDR2 SVGAGI, per germline. The CDR3 coding sequence is TGTGCCAGCATCGAGGACAGGGTTGGTGAAAAACTGTTTTTT. It translates to CASIEDRVGEKLFF.

The chain carries TRBV2 and TRBJ1-2; no reliable D call. The CDR3 has 12 amino acids. The germline V and J ends were trimmed by 5 bases and 0 bases, with 4 bases remaining between them. Germline V CDR1 and CDR2: SNHLY, FYNNEI. CDR3 DNA: TGTGCCAGCAGTATATCTAACTATGGCTACACCTTC. This gives the protein CASSISNYGYTF.

The rearrangement joins TRBV27 to TRBJ2-3; D not certain. Trimming removed 7 bases from V and 1 base from J, with 15 bases in between. CDR1 and CDR2 (germline): MNHEY, SMNVEV (reference sequence). The CDR3 is 15 residues long. The CDR3 DNA follows: TGTGCCAGCAATAATCTTCGCCGGGGCACAGATACGCAGTATTTT. Translated, it gives CASNNLRRGTDTQYF.

This clone has just one count. The chain recombines TRBV30 with TRBJ2-5, with 9 bases identical to TRBD2. The J segment lost 4 bases and the V segment lost 0 bases, leaving 6 bases of the junction unmatched. The CDR3 is made up of 15 amino acids. CDR1 is GTSNPN, CDR2 SVGIG, per germline (reference sequence). The CDR3 region is CAWSVGSGGRETQYF. Written as DNA, the CDR3 is TGTGCCTGGAGTGTAGGTAGCGGGGGAAGAGAGACCCAGTACTTC.

The chain joins TRBV11-2 to TRBJ1-1, with D perhaps matching TRBD1 (6 bases). CDR1 SGHAT and CDR2 FQNNGV come from the germline V gene. CDR3 length: 14 amino acids. V shed 5 bases and J shed 4 bases, with 14 bases lying between them. The CDR3 region has the DNA TGTGCCAGCAGCCCAACAGGGCGGCTCACTGAAGCTTTCTTT. Residues: CASSPTGRLTEAFF.

This clone occurred a few times. The chain is built from TRBV6-6 and TRBJ1-1; no clear D gene. The CDR3 length is 13 residues. The germline V gene has CDR1 MNHNY and CDR2 SVGAGI (reference sequence). Trimming cost V 6 bases and J 5 bases, with 13 bases left between them. The CDR3 here is CASSPRRGTEAFF. CDR3 sequence (DNA): TGTGCCAGCAGCCCTAGGCGGGGAACTGAAGCTTTCTTT.

The rearrangement links TRBV24-1 to TRBJ2-7, with 10 bases matching TRBD1. This CDR3 region has 13 residues. CDR1 KGHDR and CDR2 SFDVKD come from the germline V gene. With 9 bases clipped from V and 2 bases from J, the junction kept 3 bases outside the gene matches. The CDR3 protein is CATGTGATYEQYV. Here the CDR3 DNA reads TGTGCCACCGGGACAGGGGCGACCTACGAGCAGTACGTC.

This clone was detected only a few times. This chain connects TRBV29-1 to TRBJ2-5, with D possibly matching TRBD1 (6 bases). V was pared by 6 bases and J by 1 base, with 6 bases between. Germline CDR1 is SQVTM and CDR2 is ANQGSEA. The CDR3 extends over 11 amino acids. The CDR3, as DNA: TGCAGCGTGGACAGCCAAGAGACCCAGTACTTC. Translation: CSVDSQETQYF.

The chain joins TRBV6-2 or TRBV6-3 to TRBJ2-7; D ambiguous. V lost 5 bases, J lost 0 bases, and 8 bases lay in between. The germline V gene encodes CDR1 MNHEY and CDR2 SVGEGT. This CDR3 spans 13 amino acids. CDR3 bases: TGTGCCAGCAGTCAACAGAGCTCCTACGAGCAGTACGTC. Translation: CASSQQSSYEQYV.

The chain couples TRBV6-5 to TRBJ2-3; a possible D gene is TRBD2 (6 bases). The CDR3 is made up of 13 amino acids. Trimming left V 7 bases short and J 6 bases short, with 14 bases between. Germline V gene data show CDR1 as MNHEY and CDR2 as SVGAGI. The CDR3 coding sequence is TGTGCCAGCATCGGGACGGAGGGGGATACGCAGTATTTT. As protein: CASIGTEGDTQYF.

This chain uses TRBV7-8 with TRBJ2-3; the D gene is possibly TRBD2 (5 bases). The CDR3 totals 16 residues. Germline V gene lookup returns CDR1 SGHVS and CDR2 FQNEAQ. V was clipped by 0 bases and J by 3 bases, with 13 bases between them. CDR3: CASSLARSRRTDTQYF. CDR3 sequence (DNA): TGTGCCAGCAGCTTAGCGCGTTCCCGGAGGACAGATACGCAGTATTTT.

In its sample, this clone was seen a few times. V gene TRBV9 combines with J gene TRBJ2-2; TRBD2 matches 9 bases. Germline-derived CDR1 and CDR2 are SGDLS and YYNGEE. Trimming cost V 4 bases and J 6 bases; bases outside gene matches: 13. The CDR3 covers 17 residues. CDR3 sequence: CASSSPSSGERPGELFF. The CDR3, as DNA: TGTGCCAGCAGCTCCCCGTCTAGCGGGGAGAGGCCCGGGGAGCTGTTTTTT.

The gene calls are TRBV7-2 and TRBJ1-1; D ambiguous. The germline CDR1 and CDR2 sequences are SGHTA and FQGNSA. CDR3 length equals 13 residues. Trimming pared 3 bases from V and 3 bases from J, leaving 8 bases between. CDR3 bases: TGTGCCAGCAGCTTTTCAGGCGACACTGAAGCTTTCTTT. Translated, it gives CASSFSGDTEAFF. Using reference TRBV7-2 and TRBJ1-1 for the parts outside the CDR3, the full variable domain is GAGVSQSPSNKVTEKGKDVELRCDPISGHTALYWYRQSLGQGLEFLIYFQGNSAPDKSGLPSDRFSAERTGGSVSTLTIQRTQQEDSAVYLCASSFSGDTEAFFGQGTRLTVV.

The gene calls are TRBV5-1 and TRBJ2-2, with 10 bases aligning to TRBD2. CDR3 length: 15 residues. V shed 4 bases, J shed 6 bases, and the junction held 6 bases outside the gene matches. CDR1 is SGHRS, CDR2 YFSETQ, per germline. CDR3 residues: CASSPEAGGPGELFF. The CDR3 DNA reads TGCGCCAGCAGCCCTGAAGCGGGGGGGCCCGGGGAGCTGTTTTTT.

The J gene is TRBJ2-3, the V gene TRBV11-2, with D possibly being TRBD2 (6 bases). The germline CDR1 and CDR2 sequences are SGHAT and FQNNGV. V gave up 2 bases and J gave up 3 bases, with 12 bases separating them. This CDR3 has 15 amino acids. CDR3 amino acids: CASSLRGFGTDTQYF. The CDR3 region has the DNA TGTGCCAGCAGCTTACGGGGGTTTGGGACAGATACGCAGTATTTT.

The rearrangement links TRBV7-3 to TRBJ2-1, with D perhaps TRBD1 (7 bases). Germline assignment: CDR1 SGHTA and CDR2 FQGTGA. The CDR3 runs to 15 residues. Trimming took 7 bases from V and 5 from J, leaving 18 bases between them. CDR3 loop: CASKGGGGLDNEQFF. CDR3 bases: TGTGCCAGCAAAGGCGGAGGGGGCCTCGACAATGAGCAGTTCTTC.

The rearrangement uses TRBV7-9 and TRBJ1-1; D call uncertain. The CDR3 sequence is 14 residues long. The germline CDR1 and CDR2 sequences are SEHNR and FQNEAQ (reference sequence). Trimming pared 7 bases from V and 1 base from J, leaving 13 bases between. The CDR3 protein is CASTWGTSNTEAFF. For the CDR3, the DNA is TGTGCCAGCACCTGGGGTACCTCGAACACTGAAGCTTTCTTT.

The chain joins TRBV12-3 or TRBV12-4 to TRBJ2-3; no clear D. V lost 2 bases to trimming and J lost 6 bases, with 3 bases between them. CDR3 size: 11 residues. The CDR3 DNA reads as TGTGCCAGCAGTTTACTTGATACGCAGTATTTT. Residues: CASSLLDTQYF.

The V gene is TRBV6-5, the J gene TRBJ2-3, with 8 nucleotides matching TRBD2. V lost 7 bases to trimming and J lost 7 bases; unmatched junction nucleotides: 10. CDR1 is MNHEY, CDR2 SVGAGI, per germline. The CDR3 spans 14 residues. Here the CDR3 DNA reads TGTGCCAGCACCCTTCGGGGGGGTTTGAATACGCAGTATTTT. Translation gives CASTLRGGLNTQYF.

V is TRBV19 and J is TRBJ2-2; TRBD1 might be the D (8 bases). This CDR3 has 15 residues. Germline V gene sequence: CDR1 LNHDA, CDR2 SQIVND (reference sequence). The V and J ends lost 9 bases and 4 bases respectively, with 18 bases between them. CDR3 bases: TGTGCCAGCGAGAACAGGGGGGGGACCACCGGGGAGCTGTTTTTT. This translates into CASENRGGTTGELFF.

The chain recombines TRBV19 with TRBJ2-3, with unresolved D. The germline V gene encodes CDR1 LNHDA and CDR2 SQIVND (reference sequence). The germline V and J ends were trimmed by 6 bases and 3 bases, with 22 bases remaining between them. This CDR3 is built from 17 residues. The CDR3 nucleotides are TGTGCCAGTAGCTACTTTATCGGTCCAGCAAGTACAGATACGCAGTATTTT. Translating gives CASSYFIGPASTDTQYF.

The chain carries TRBV2 and TRBJ2-2; 8 bases align to TRBD1. The CDR3 covers 15 residues. Germline CDR1 SNHLY, CDR2 FYNNEI. After removal of 10 bases from V and 0 bases from J, the junction contained 7 bases not matched to a gene. The DNA for the CDR3 is TGTGCCACCAGGGGACAGGCCGCGAACACCGGGGAGCTGTTTTTT. It yields the protein CATRGQAANTGELFF. The whole variable domain, remainder taken from reference TRBV2 and TRBJ2-2, is EPEVTQTPSHQVTQMGQEVILRCVPISNHLYFYWYRQILGQKVEFLVSFYNNEISEKSEIFDDQFSVERPDGSNFTLKIRSTKLEDSAMYFCATRGQAANTGELFFGEGSRLTVL.

The chain couples TRBV7-2 to TRBJ2-5; a weak D match, TRBD2 (7 bases). Germline V CDR1 and CDR2: SGHTA, FQGNSA. The V end was cut by 2 bases, the J end by 5 bases, with 18 bases between. The CDR3 consists of 16 residues. The CDR3 DNA sequence: TGTGCCAGCAGCTTATCTGCGGGGGCCCAATCCGAGACCCAGTACTTC. Translating it yields CASSLSAGAQSETQYF.

This chain links TRBV19 with TRBJ2-3; perhaps TRBD2 as D (5 bases). CDR1 and CDR2 from the germline V gene are LNHDA and SQIVND (reference sequence). The CDR3 runs to 16 residues. Trimming pared 1 base from V and 1 base from J, leaving 12 bases between. CDR3 sequence reads: CASSIGGSIGTDTQYF. Written as DNA, the CDR3 is TGTGCCAGTAGTATAGGTGGGAGTATAGGCACAGATACGCAGTATTTT. The full variable domain, completed using reference TRBV19 and TRBJ2-3, is DGGITQSPKYLFRKEGQNVTLSCEQNLNHDAMYWYRQDPGQGLRLIYYSQIVNDFQKGDIAEGYSVSREKKESFPLTVTSAQKNPTAFYLCASSIGGSIGTDTQYFGPGTRLTVL.

This sequence joins TRBV24-1 and TRBJ1-1; D not certain. Trimming cost V 4 bases and J 7 bases, with 12 bases left between them. CDR3 length equals 13 residues. Germline loops: CDR1 KGHDR, CDR2 SFDVKD. The CDR3 DNA reads as TGTGCCACCAGTGACCGACGGCACAGTGAAGCTTTCTTT. Encoded protein: CATSDRRHSEAFF.

This clone was observed a few times. The rearrangement joins TRBV3-1 (or the pseudogene TRBV3-2) to TRBJ1-1; a possible D gene is TRBD1 (6 bases). The germline V gene has CDR1 LGHDT and CDR2 YNNKEL (reference sequence). CDR3 length equals 15 residues. V lost 4 bases, J lost 5 bases, and 17 bases lay in between. The CDR3 DNA is TGTGCCAGCAGCCCAAGATATCCGGGACAAACTGAAGCTTTCTTT. Encoded protein: CASSPRYPGQTEAFF.

There are a few counts of this clone. V gene TRBV4-3 combines with J gene TRBJ1-6, with 7 nucleotides matching TRBD1. The CDR3 is made up of 15 amino acids. CDR1 LGHNA and CDR2 YSLEER come from the germline V gene. The V gene end was trimmed by 5 bases and the J gene end by 10 bases; junction bases not matched to a gene: 11. The CDR3 here is CASSFNRGIGSPLHF. As DNA, the CDR3 is TGCGCCAGCAGCTTCAACAGGGGAATCGGATCACCCCTCCACTTT.

This chain connects TRBV9 to TRBJ1-2, with TRBD1 matching 8 bases. The J segment lost 4 bases and the V segment lost 1 base, leaving 3 bases of the junction unmatched. The CDR3 is 14 amino acids. The germline CDR1 and CDR2 sequences are SGDLS and YYNGEE. The CDR3 nucleotides are TGTGCCAGCAGCGTACAGGGGGCGGGCTATGGCTACACCTTC. This sequence encodes CASSVQGAGYGYTF.